The entry that follows covers one T cell receptor (beta chain) sequence. This clone has at least ten counts. Its antigen specificity is not known. No base quality values were provided; no much bigger clone lies one nucleotide off. None of the patients had been given any treatment before thyroid surgery. Patient clinical samples collected from about 2012 to 2018 were retrospectively analysed using T-cell receptor beta sequencing. The receptor library was made with PCR. The data were produced on an Illumina HiSeq 4000. High-throughput sequencing was used to profile the TCR beta-chain CDR3 region of each patient. The original methods were these. CDR3 differences across clinicopathological groups were used to build a classifier for discriminating distant-metastatic papillary thyroid cancer patients. The Shannon index was used to measure repertoire diversity, and the Morisita-Horn index was used to measure how similar tumor and blood repertoires were. Through fastp at Q25 and MiXCR, TCRdb rebuilt clones from the public reads, retaining in-frame beta chains. TCRdb's processing, not the authors', yielded these V and J calls. The sample data list about 59,000 clones, and about a sixth of these were observed just once. Together, the top ten hold about a tenth of the sample.

CDR1 and CDR2, looked up from the germline V gene (reference sequence), are SGHAT and FQDESV. From the cysteine up to the phenylalanine, the CDR3 has a length of 16 residues. Just the 48-base CDR3 DNA is kept, in frame starting at base 1. Trimming removed 5 bases from V and 3 bases from J; the gene matches leave 12 bases unexplained. This entry is derived from a study of metastatic and nonmetastatic thyroid tumors (dated by TCRdb to 2019 to 2021). Regarding the complete study: Repertoires from peripheral blood and from tumor or nodule tissue samples of malignant and benign thyroid patients were compared. Overall study results and their limits: In both blood and tumor samples, malignant tumors were reported to have significantly higher TCR beta diversity than benign nodules.

The receptor was derived from a male donor with papillary thyroid cancer or a benign thyroid nodule (not recorded which). Some clones in this sample may be carry-over from other donors' samples. The chain is made from TRBV11-1 and TRBJ1-2, with 7 middle bases fitting TRBD1. The specimen was blood. The DNA is TGTGCCAGCAGCGCAACTGACAGGGTAAACCACTATGGCTACACCTTC. Translated, this is CASSATDRVNHYGYTF.